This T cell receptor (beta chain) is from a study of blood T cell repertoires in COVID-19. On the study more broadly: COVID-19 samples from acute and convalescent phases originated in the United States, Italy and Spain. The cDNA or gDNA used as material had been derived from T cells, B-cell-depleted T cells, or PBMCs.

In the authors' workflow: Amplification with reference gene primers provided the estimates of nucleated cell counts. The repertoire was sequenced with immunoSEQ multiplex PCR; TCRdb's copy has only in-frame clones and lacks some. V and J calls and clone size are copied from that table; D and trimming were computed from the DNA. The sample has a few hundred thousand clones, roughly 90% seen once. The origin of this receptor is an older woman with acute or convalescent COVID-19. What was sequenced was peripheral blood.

The CDR3 DNA reads TGTGCCAGCAGCCACTTTGAGCGGGGGGGGTACAATGAGCAGTTCTTC. It is translated as CASSHFERGGYNEQFF. The rearrangement uses TRBV3-1 (or the pseudogene TRBV3-2) and TRBJ2-1, with 10 bases that match TRBD2. The CDR3 extends over 16 amino acids. The junction had 6 bases not matched to a gene; V was cut back by 3 bases and J by 4 bases. Germline V lookup: CDR1 LGHDT, CDR2 YNNKEL (reference sequence).